This TCR beta chain was sequenced for a study of blood T cell repertoires in COVID-19. The wider study: From the United States, Italy and Spain came samples of acute and convalescent COVID-19. The analysed material was cDNA or gDNA that came from T cells, B-cell-depleted T cells, or PBMCs.

This clone was seen only once. In the source study's methods: For nucleated cells, counts were estimated from reference gene primer amplification. Method: immunoSEQ multiplex PCR; TCRdb's copy keeps in-frame clones and lacks some. The D gene and trimming were derived from the DNA, and the V and J assignments and clone size from that table. The sample yields about 140,000 clones, 60% to 85% seen once. The source is a woman of 80 years or more with active or convalescent COVID-19. Sequenced material: peripheral blood.

For the CDR3, the DNA is TGTGCCAGCAGACCACCTACGGGACTCACCTCGAGCGAGCAGTACTTC. Its protein is CASRPPTGLTSSEQYF. V is TRBV28 and J is TRBJ2-7; TRBD2 might be the D (6 bases). In germline, CDR1 is MDHEN, CDR2 SYDVKM. With 6 bases removed from V and 6 bases from J, the gap between germline ends came to 24 bases. The CDR3 is made up of 16 amino acids. Filled out from reference TRBV28 and TRBJ2-7, the complete variable domain reads DVKVTQSSRYLVKRTGEKVFLECVQDMDHENMFWYRQDPGLGLRLIYFSYDVKMKEKGDIPEGYSVSREKKERFSLILESASTNQTSMYLCASRPPTGLTSSEQYFGPGTRLTVT.